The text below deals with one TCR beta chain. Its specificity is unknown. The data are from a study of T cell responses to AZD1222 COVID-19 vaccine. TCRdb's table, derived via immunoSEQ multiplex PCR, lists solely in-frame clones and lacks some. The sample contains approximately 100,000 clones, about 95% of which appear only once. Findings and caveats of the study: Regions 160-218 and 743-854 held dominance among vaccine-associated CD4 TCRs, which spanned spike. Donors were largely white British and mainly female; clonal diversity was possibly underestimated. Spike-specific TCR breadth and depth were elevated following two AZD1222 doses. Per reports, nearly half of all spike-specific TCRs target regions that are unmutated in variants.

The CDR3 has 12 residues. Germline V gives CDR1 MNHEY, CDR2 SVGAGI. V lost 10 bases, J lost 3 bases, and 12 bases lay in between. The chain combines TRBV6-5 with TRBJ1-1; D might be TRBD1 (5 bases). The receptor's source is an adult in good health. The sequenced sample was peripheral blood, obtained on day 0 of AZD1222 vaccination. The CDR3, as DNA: TGTGCCACCCAAGGGGAGCACACTGAAGCTTTCTTT. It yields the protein CATQGEHTEAFF.